Below are 2 T cell receptor beta chains sequenced from a single sample in a study of blood T cell repertoires in COVID-19. Repertoires were generated with immunoSEQ multiplex PCR, while TCRdb's copy carries only in-frame clones and drops some. Seen here are approximately 250,000 clones, about 91% observed once, and the top ten hold roughly 2.4%. Sequenced material: PBMCs or T cells enriched from blood (not recorded which). All receptors come from a woman in her forties with acute COVID-19.

This clone has a single count. This chain connects TRBV5-4 to TRBJ1-4; no clear D gene. The CDR3 totals 14 residues. Germline values: CDR1 SGHNT, CDR2 YYREEE (reference sequence). Trimming took 5 bases from V and 4 from J, leaving 12 bases between them. In DNA form, the CDR3 reads TGTGCCAGCAGGACACGGCCCCGTAATGAAAAACTGTTTTTT. Residues: CASRTRPRNEKLFF.

The chain combines TRBV4-3 with TRBJ2-1; D might be TRBD2 (6 bases). The CDR3 has 18 amino acids. Germline values: CDR1 LGHNA, CDR2 YSLEER. The V gene lost 0 bases and the J gene lost 3 bases, with 18 bases spanning the gap. CDR3 bases: TGCGCCAGCAGCCAAGATTCGGACTACTCCACTGTCTACAATGAGCAGTTCTTC. It translates to CASSQDSDYSTVYNEQFF.